The 15 T cell receptor beta chains given below trace back to one sample, sequenced in a study of blood T cell repertoires in COVID-19. Measured with immunoSEQ multiplex PCR; TCRdb has only the in-frame clones, and not every one. The sample has fewer than 110,000 clones, approximately 87% seen once. Specimen: peripheral blood. The receptors derive from a young woman with acute or convalescent COVID-19.

V usage is TRBV11-2 and J usage is TRBJ2-7; D may be TRBD1 (7 bases). This CDR3 contains 15 residues. The germline CDR1 and CDR2 sequences are SGHAT and FQNNGV. The V end was cut by 7 bases, the J end by 0 bases, with 16 bases between. CDR3 protein: CASTAGQLSSYEQYF. The CDR3 coding sequence is TGTGCCAGCACCGCGGGACAGCTGAGCTCCTACGAGCAGTACTTC.

The chain joins TRBV7-8 to TRBJ1-5, with D unresolved. V was pared by 1 base and J by 0 bases, with 22 bases between. The germline CDR1 and CDR2 sequences are SGHVS and FQNEAQ. The CDR3 contains 20 residues. DNA for the CDR3: TGTGCCAGCAGCTTAGTGTTCGGGTATGGCCGCGAGTATAGCAATCAGCCCCAGCATTTT. It translates to CASSLVFGYGREYSNQPQHF.

The chain joins TRBV7-2 to TRBJ2-6; D gene unclear. The ends were cut back, 7 bases at V and 1 base at J, with 14 bases in the middle. Germline V gene lookup returns CDR1 SGHTA and CDR2 FQGNSA. CDR3 length: 16 amino acids. CDR3 loop: CASTLFGLSGANVLTF. The DNA of the CDR3 is TGTGCCAGCACCCTCTTCGGGTTATCTGGGGCCAACGTCCTGACTTTC. The whole variable domain, remainder taken from reference TRBV7-2 and TRBJ2-6, is GAGVSQSPSNKVTEKGKDVELRCDPISGHTALYWYRQSLGQGLEFLIYFQGNSAPDKSGLPSDRFSAERTGGSVSTLTIQRTQQEDSAVYLCASTLFGLSGANVLTFGAGSRLTVL.

The V call is TRBV24-1, the J call TRBJ1-5, with 12 bases fitting TRBD1. CDR1 and CDR2 from the germline V gene are KGHDR and SFDVKD. The CDR3 has 15 residues. Germline trimming cut 5 bases from V and 6 bases from J; bases unmatched to any gene: 4. The CDR3 loop reads CATSVGTGGRQPQHF. CDR3 coding DNA: TGTGCCACCAGTGTCGGGACAGGGGGCCGTCAGCCCCAGCATTTT.

The V gene is TRBV11-2, the J gene TRBJ1-1, with 8 bases fitting TRBD1. Germline CDR1 SGHAT, CDR2 FQNNGV. The CDR3 extends over 15 amino acids. Trimming cost V 0 bases and J 6 bases; bases outside gene matches: 6. The CDR3 spells CASSLDPGGGSEAFF. The CDR3 nucleotides are TGTGCCAGCAGCTTAGACCCAGGGGGCGGGTCTGAAGCTTTCTTT.

This clone was found once. This chain joins TRBV7-9 and TRBJ2-3, with D perhaps matching TRBD1 (5 bases). The CDR3 length is 16 residues. V lost 2 bases and J lost 0, with 12 bases in between. Germline V gives CDR1 SEHNR, CDR2 FQNEAQ (reference sequence). The CDR3 DNA sequence: TGTGCCAGCAGCTTATTCCGGACATCTAGCACAGATACGCAGTATTTT. This sequence encodes CASSLFRTSSTDTQYF.

The chain joins TRBV14 to TRBJ1-6, with D uncertain. V was cut by 5 bases and J by 5 bases, with 7 bases left in between. The CDR3 has 13 amino acids. Germline CDR1 SGHDN, CDR2 FVKESK. The CDR3 is CASSDTNNSPLHF. Written as DNA, the CDR3 is TGTGCCAGCAGCGACACGAATAATTCACCCCTCCACTTT. Full variable domain (outside the CDR3, taken from reference TRBV14 and TRBJ1-6): EAGVTQFPSHSVIEKGQTVTLRCDPISGHDNLYWYRRVMGKEIKFLLHFVKESKQDESGMPNNRFLAERTGGTYSTLKVQPAELEDSGVYFCASSDTNNSPLHFGNGTRLTVT.

The rearrangement joins TRBV5-1 to TRBJ1-4, with 7 bases that match TRBD1. The length of the CDR3 is 15 residues. V lost 4 bases and J lost 7; bases outside the gene matches: 10. Germline V gene data show CDR1 as SGHRS and CDR2 as YFSETQ. CDR3 DNA sequence: TGCGCCAGCAGCCCTACTGGACAGGTCGTTGAAAAACTGTTTTTT. It translates to CASSPTGQVVEKLFF.

This chain links TRBV27 with TRBJ1-1; TRBD1 might be the D (6 bases). The length of the CDR3 is 15 residues. The V and J ends lost 5 bases and 0 bases respectively, with 13 bases between them. Germline V gene lookup returns CDR1 MNHEY and CDR2 SMNVEV (reference sequence). The CDR3 coding sequence is TGTGCCAGCAGTAAAAACACAGGGATGAACACTGAAGCTTTCTTT. Its translation is CASSKNTGMNTEAFF.

The chain links TRBV5-6 to TRBJ1-2; D possibly corresponds to TRBD1 (5 bases). The V gene lost 0 bases and the J gene lost 5 bases, with 14 bases spanning the gap. The CDR3 sequence is 15 residues long. CDR1 is SGHDT, CDR2 YYEEEE, per germline. The CDR3 region is CASSLGPAEGYGYTF. In DNA form, the CDR3 reads TGTGCCAGCAGCTTGGGACCCGCGGAGGGGTATGGCTACACCTTC.

The chain combines TRBV15 with TRBJ1-4, with D unclear. CDR3 size: 14 residues. Looked up from germline, CDR1 is LNHNV and CDR2 is YYDKDF (reference sequence). V was shortened by 1 base and J by 7 bases, with 10 bases between the two germline ends. DNA of the CDR3: TGTGCCACCAGCAGAGGGGGAGGTGGTGAAAAACTGTTTTTT. Amino acids: CATSRGGGGEKLFF.

The CDR3 is CATGGNYGYTF. The CDR3 DNA follows: TGTGCCACCGGGGGGAACTATGGCTACACCTTC. The genes are TRBV28 and TRBJ1-2, with D maybe TRBD1 (5 bases). This CDR3 is 11 amino acids long. CDR1 is MDHEN and CDR2 is SYDVKM in the germline V gene. Trimming took off 10 bases at V and 2 bases at J, with 8 bases between the two ends.

In its sample, this clone was seen a few times. This rearrangement joins TRBV3-1 (or the pseudogene TRBV3-2) to TRBJ1-4; possible D gene TRBD1, 5 bases. Germline V gene sequence: CDR1 LGHDT, CDR2 YNNKEL (reference sequence). The CDR3 length is 14 residues. The germline V and J ends were trimmed by 4 bases and 2 bases, with 8 bases remaining between them. The CDR3 region is CASSPDMTNEKLFF. Written as DNA, the CDR3 is TGTGCCAGCAGCCCGGACATGACTAATGAAAAACTGTTTTTT.

There are a few counts of this clone. This chain joins TRBV27 and TRBJ2-5, with D tentatively TRBD1 (6 bases). V lost 6 bases and J lost 5, with 16 bases in between. CDR3 size: 14 residues. Germline CDR1 reads MNHEY; CDR2 reads SMNVEV (reference sequence). CDR3 loop: CASSSLGGRETQYF. The CDR3 DNA is TGTGCCAGCAGCTCTTTAGGGGGACGGGAGACCCAGTACTTC.

The chain has TRBV27 and TRBJ1-1; D is unclear. This CDR3 has 15 residues. V was trimmed by 1 base and J by 1 base, leaving 10 bases between them. CDR1 is MNHEY and CDR2 is SMNVEV in the germline V gene (reference sequence). CDR3 bases: TGTGCCAGCAGTTTATGGGCAGCACCGAACACTGAAGCTTTCTTT. Translation: CASSLWAAPNTEAFF.